The 10 T cell receptor beta chains reported below all come from one sample, sequenced in a study of early T cells in non-severe SARS-CoV-2 infection. TCRdb passed the 5' RACE reads through MiXCR, listing each CDR3 protein once. This table holds about 43,000 distinct CDR3 sequences, roughly a tenth found once. What was sequenced was whole blood. The receptor source for this set is an adult who was a healthcare worker with PCR-confirmed SARS-CoV-2 infection or an uninfected control (not recorded which).

The chain couples TRBV6-5 to TRBJ2-3; D unresolved. The germline V and J ends were trimmed by 2 bases and 0 bases, with 12 bases remaining between them. CDR1 MNHEY and CDR2 SVGAGI come from the germline V gene. The CDR3 covers 16 residues. CDR3 loop: CASSYGIGASTDTQYF. In DNA, the CDR3 is TGTGCCAGCAGTTACGGGATCGGTGCCAGCACAGATACGCAGTATTTT.

The rearrangement uses TRBV6-1 and TRBJ2-3, with 8 nucleotides matching TRBD2. Trimming took 6 bases from V and 4 from J; bases not matched to a gene: 15. This CDR3 is built from 17 residues. The V gene's germline CDR1 is MNHNS and CDR2 SASEGT. CDR3 in amino acids: CASSSHYQLAEADTQYF. CDR3 nucleotide sequence: TGTGCCAGCAGCTCCCACTACCAACTAGCGGAGGCAGATACGCAGTATTTT.

This clonotype occurred many times. The chain joins TRBV5-6 to TRBJ1-4; no clear D. Germline lookup yields CDR1 SGHDT and CDR2 YYEEEE. Deletions cut 2 bases from V and 8 bases from J, with 19 bases between. The CDR3 totals 16 residues. The CDR3 DNA sequence: TGTGCCAGCAGCTTCGTGACGGAGGCTCGAGAGGAAAAACTGTTTTTT. It codes for CASSFVTEAREEKLFF.

This clonotype was recorded a few times. J is TRBJ1-5 and V is TRBV7-2; TRBD1 matches 9 bases. V was clipped by 8 bases and J by 3 bases; unmatched bases: 11. CDR3 length equals 16 residues. Per germline, CDR1 SGHTA and CDR2 FQGNSA. The DNA of the CDR3 is TGTGCCAGCGCAGGCGGTGGACAGGGGTTCAATCAGCCCCAGCATTTT. Translation gives CASAGGGQGFNQPQHF. Using reference TRBV7-2 and TRBJ1-5 for the parts outside the CDR3, the full variable domain is GAGVSQSPSNKVTEKGKDVELRCDPISGHTALYWYRQSLGQGLEFLIYFQGNSAPDKSGLPSDRFSAERTGGSVSTLTIQRTQQEDSAVYLCASAGGGQGFNQPQHFGDGTRLSIL.

The rearrangement uses TRBV20-1 and TRBJ2-7; a weak D match, TRBD2 (5 bases). The CDR3 covers 12 residues. Germline assignment: CDR1 DFQATT and CDR2 SNEGSKA (reference sequence). V was shortened by 1 base and J by 3 bases, with 7 bases between the two germline ends. This CDR3 reads CSARGGLYEQYF. The CDR3, as DNA: TGCAGTGCTAGAGGAGGGCTCTACGAGCAGTACTTC.

Only a few counts were recorded for this clonotype. The V and J genes are TRBV12-3 or TRBV12-4 and TRBJ1-3; D gene uncertain. The CDR3 runs to 14 residues. The V and J ends lost 2 bases and 1 base respectively, with 6 bases between them. The CDR3 region has the DNA TGTGCCAGCAGTTTACGGGGATCTGGAAACACCATATATTTT. It yields the protein CASSLRGSGNTIYF.

This clonotype was detected only a few times. The chain employs TRBV12-3 or TRBV12-4 and TRBJ2-1, with unresolved D. Between the trimmed V and J ends, which lost 6 bases and 9 bases, there was a span of 9 bases. The CDR3 loop spans 11 amino acids. CDR3 amino acids: CASSLIAEQFF. CDR3 DNA: TGTGCCAGCAGCCTTATAGCTGAGCAGTTCTTC.

The V call is TRBV20-1, the J call TRBJ1-6; 8 nucleotides line up with TRBD1. The CDR3 is 13 residues long. V trimming: 7 bases; J trimming: 9 bases; junction bases outside the gene matches: 8. The germline CDR1 and CDR2 sequences are DFQATT and SNEGSKA (reference sequence). CDR3 coding DNA: TGCAGTGTTCCCGACAGGGGTAGTTCACCCCTCCACTTT. It encodes CSVPDRGSSPLHF.

This clonotype was recorded a few times. This rearrangement joins TRBV19 to TRBJ2-5; D is ambiguous. This CDR3 region has 14 residues. Looked up from germline, CDR1 is LNHDA and CDR2 is SQIVND (reference sequence). The V end lost 6 bases, the J end lost 0 bases, and 11 bases lay between the germline ends. The CDR3 region is CASSDPGHQETQYF. The CDR3 DNA is TGTGCCAGTAGCGATCCGGGTCACCAAGAGACCCAGTACTTC.

This clonotype occurred a few times. The chain carries TRBV7-3 and TRBJ2-3, with D possibly TRBD1 on 6 matching bases. This CDR3 is built from 16 residues. Per the germline V gene, CDR1 is SGHTA and CDR2 is FQGTGA. V was cut by 5 bases and J by 2 bases, with 17 bases left in between. CDR3 in amino acids: CASSHGQGGFTDTQYF. The DNA for the CDR3 is TGTGCCAGCAGCCACGGACAAGGGGGTTTCACAGATACGCAGTATTTT. The full variable domain, rest sourced from reference TRBV7-3 and TRBJ2-3, is GAGVSQTPSNKVTEKGKYVELRCDPISGHTALYWYRQSLGQGPEFLIYFQGTGAADDSGLPNDRFFAVRPEGSVSTLKIQRTERGDSAVYLCASSHGQGGFTDTQYFGPGTRLTVL.